These 6 T cell receptor beta chains share one sample of origin, sequenced in a study of blood T cell repertoires in COVID-19. Repertoires were generated with immunoSEQ multiplex PCR, while TCRdb's copy carries only in-frame clones and drops some. The table has about 49,000 clones, approximately 95% seen once; the top ten hold around 1%. The sample comprised peripheral blood. The receptors were gathered from a man in his sixties with COVID-19, enrolled during active disease.

The chain couples TRBV3-1 (or the pseudogene TRBV3-2) to TRBJ1-2, with D possibly being TRBD1 (5 bases). The germline V and J ends were trimmed by 1 base and 0 bases, with 12 bases remaining between them. Germline lookup yields CDR1 LGHDT and CDR2 YNNKEL (reference sequence). The CDR3 has 16 amino acids. This CDR3 is CASSQVGTGANYGYTF. In DNA form, the CDR3 reads TGTGCCAGCAGCCAAGTAGGGACGGGAGCTAACTATGGCTACACCTTC.

The count of this clone is one. The chain recombines TRBV6-6 with TRBJ2-1, with D maybe TRBD1 (6 bases). The CDR3 totals 15 residues. CDR1 MNHNY and CDR2 SVGAGI come from the germline V gene (reference sequence). With 2 bases removed from V and 4 bases from J, the gap between germline ends came to 12 bases. CDR3 sequence reads: CASSYEQGYYNEQFF. Written as DNA, the CDR3 is TGTGCCAGCAGTTACGAGCAGGGGTATTACAATGAGCAGTTCTTC.

The CDR3 DNA follows: TGTGCCAGCAGCCCCACTCCTGCGGGGGGAACGGGAAACACCATATATTTT. Its protein product is CASSPTPAGGTGNTIYF. The rearrangement joins TRBV5-4 to TRBJ1-3; D might be TRBD1 (5 bases). The CDR3 spans 17 residues. The germline CDR1 and CDR2 sequences are SGHNT and YYREEE (reference sequence). With 4 bases removed from V and 4 bases from J, the gap between germline ends came to 21 bases.

This chain uses TRBV5-4 with TRBJ2-1, with D perhaps matching TRBD2 (5 bases). This CDR3 is built from 16 residues. V gave up 3 bases and J gave up 0 bases, with 13 bases separating them. Germline V lookup: CDR1 SGHNT, CDR2 YYREEE (reference sequence). The CDR3 DNA is TGTGCCAGCAGCTCTTTCGGACTCAGCTCCTACAATGAGCAGTTCTTC. Residues: CASSSFGLSSYNEQFF.

This chain connects TRBV7-9 to TRBJ1-6, with 7 bases identical to TRBD1. The V segment lost 5 bases and the J segment 9 bases; nucleotides outside the gene matches: 7. The CDR3 loop spans 14 amino acids. Per the germline V gene, CDR1 is SEHNR and CDR2 is FQNEAQ (reference sequence). Here the CDR3 reads CASSDRAPSSPLHF. The CDR3 DNA sequence: TGTGCCAGCAGCGACAGGGCTCCATCTTCACCCCTCCACTTT.

The chain combines TRBV19 with TRBJ1-1; possibly TRBD1 for D (6 bases). Deletions cut 7 bases from V and 2 bases from J, with 14 bases between. The CDR3 covers 14 residues. Germline V gene sequence: CDR1 LNHDA, CDR2 SQIVND (reference sequence). The DNA for the CDR3 is TGTGCCAGTAATGATGGGGGCCCTAACACTGAAGCTTTCTTT. Protein: CASNDGGPNTEAFF. Looking up the rest from reference TRBV19 and TRBJ1-1 gives the full variable domain: DGGITQSPKYLFRKEGQNVTLSCEQNLNHDAMYWYRQDPGQGLRLIYYSQIVNDFQKGDIAEGYSVSREKKESFPLTVTSAQKNPTAFYLCASNDGGPNTEAFFGQGTRLTVV.